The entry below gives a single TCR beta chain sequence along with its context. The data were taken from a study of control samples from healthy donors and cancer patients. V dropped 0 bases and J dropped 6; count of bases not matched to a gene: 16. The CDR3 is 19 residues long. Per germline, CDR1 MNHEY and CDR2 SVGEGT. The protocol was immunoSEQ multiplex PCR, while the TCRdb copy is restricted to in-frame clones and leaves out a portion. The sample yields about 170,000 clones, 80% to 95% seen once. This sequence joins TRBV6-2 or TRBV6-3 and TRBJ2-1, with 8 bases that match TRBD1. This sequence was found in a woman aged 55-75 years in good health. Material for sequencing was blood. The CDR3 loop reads CASSYSFADRDRPRNEQFF. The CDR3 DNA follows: TGTGCCAGCAGTTACTCGTTCGCGGACCGGGACAGGCCGCGCAATGAGCAGTTCTTC.